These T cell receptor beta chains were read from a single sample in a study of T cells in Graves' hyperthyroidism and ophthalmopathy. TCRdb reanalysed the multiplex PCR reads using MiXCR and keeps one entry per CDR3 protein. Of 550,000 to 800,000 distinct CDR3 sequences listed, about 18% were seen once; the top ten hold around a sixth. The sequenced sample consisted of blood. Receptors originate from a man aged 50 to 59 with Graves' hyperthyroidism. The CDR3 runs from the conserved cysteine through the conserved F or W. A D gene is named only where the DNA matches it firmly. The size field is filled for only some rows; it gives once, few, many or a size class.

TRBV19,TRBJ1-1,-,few,CASSIAGKSTEAFF,TGTGCCAGTAGTATCGCCGGGAAGAGCACTGAAGCTTTCTTT
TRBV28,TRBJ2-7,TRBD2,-,CASSAPGLAGVSSYEQYF,TGTGCCAGCAGTGCCCCGGGACTAGCGGGGGTAAGCTCCTACGAGCAGTACTTC
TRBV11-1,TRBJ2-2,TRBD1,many,CASAEQGARTGELFF,TGTGCCAGCGCTGAACAGGGGGCTCGAACCGGGGAGCTGTTTTTT
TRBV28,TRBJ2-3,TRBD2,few,CASIVAGVLDTQYF,TGTGCCAGCATAGTAGCGGGAGTACTGGATACGCAGTATTTT
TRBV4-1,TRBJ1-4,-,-,CASSQDRATGLNEKLFF,TGCGCCAGCAGCCAAGATCGCGCCACAGGGCTAAATGAAAAACTGTTTTTT
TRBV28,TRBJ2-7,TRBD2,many,CASSLNGRSYEQYF,TGTGCCAGCAGTTTAAACGGGAGGTCCTACGAGCAGTACTTC
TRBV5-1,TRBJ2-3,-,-,CASSDVTGHRSADTQYF,TGCGCCAGCAGCGACGTAACAGGGCACAGGAGTGCAGATACGCAGTATTTT
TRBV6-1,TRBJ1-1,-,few,CAIQMTENTEAFF,TGTGCCATCCAGATGACGGAGAACACTGAAGCTTTCTTT
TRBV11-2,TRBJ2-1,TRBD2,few,CASSFPERGRAGSNEQFF,TGTGCCAGCAGCTTCCCCGAGCGGGGGAGGGCCGGGTCGAATGAGCAGTTCTTC
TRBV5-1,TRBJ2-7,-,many,CASSLNRFSYEQYF,TGCGCCAGCAGCTTGAACAGGTTCTCCTACGAGCAGTACTTC
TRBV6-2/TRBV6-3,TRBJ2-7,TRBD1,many,CASTGQGNAYEQYF,TGTGCCAGCACCGGACAGGGAAACGCCTACGAGCAGTACTTC
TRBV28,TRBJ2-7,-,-,CASSLLQGNREQYF,TGTGCCAGCAGTTTATTACAGGGTAATAGAGAGCAGTACTTC